The source of this T cell receptor (beta chain) is a study of blood T cell repertoires in COVID-19. Study summary: Collection of acute and convalescent COVID-19 samples took place in the United States, Italy and Spain.

After removal of 5 bases from V and 2 bases from J, the junction contained 12 bases not matched to a gene. The CDR3 is 16 amino acids. The germline CDR1 and CDR2 sequences are SGHTA and FQGNSA. TCRdb keeps only in-frame clones here, not all; method: immunoSEQ multiplex PCR. Among about 140,000 clones listed, about four fifths were seen once. The V gene is TRBV7-2, the J gene TRBJ2-7; 7 positions match TRBD2. The sample was peripheral blood. This TCR derives from a human donor in a cohort sampled during active COVID-19. CDR3 residues: CASSPDPSGTAYEQYF. CDR3 sequence (DNA): TGTGCCAGCAGCCCAGATCCTAGCGGAACAGCCTACGAGCAGTACTTC.